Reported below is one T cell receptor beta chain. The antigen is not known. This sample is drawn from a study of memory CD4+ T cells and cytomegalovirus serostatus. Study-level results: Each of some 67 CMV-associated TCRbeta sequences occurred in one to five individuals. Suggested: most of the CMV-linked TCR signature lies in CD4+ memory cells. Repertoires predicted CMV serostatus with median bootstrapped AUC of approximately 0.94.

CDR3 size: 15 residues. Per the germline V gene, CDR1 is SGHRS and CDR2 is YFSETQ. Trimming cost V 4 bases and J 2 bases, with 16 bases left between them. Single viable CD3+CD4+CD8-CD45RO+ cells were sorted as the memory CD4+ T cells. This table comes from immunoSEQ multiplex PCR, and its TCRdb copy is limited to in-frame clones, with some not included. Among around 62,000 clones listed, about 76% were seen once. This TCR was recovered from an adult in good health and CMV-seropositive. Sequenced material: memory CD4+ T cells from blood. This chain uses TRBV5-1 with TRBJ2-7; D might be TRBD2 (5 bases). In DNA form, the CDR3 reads TGCGCCAGCAGCCTTAACAGCGGAGCGACCTACGAGCAGTACTTC. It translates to CASSLNSGATYEQYF.